The clone carrying this T cell receptor (beta chain) was picked up many times. Its specificity is unknown. Losses at the gene ends were 0 bases for V and 4 bases for J; bases not matched to a gene: 4. The germline V gene has CDR1 DFQATT and CDR2 SNEGSKA (reference sequence). CDR3 length: 15 residues. This sample stems from a study of T cells in Graves' hyperthyroidism and ophthalmopathy. It was RNA transcripts that yielded the amplified TCR beta CDR3 regions. First-round RT-PCR with HTBI primers amplified the TCR CDR3 region. From the multiplex PCR reads, TCRdb called clonotypes with MiXCR, one entry per CDR3 protein. The table has a few hundred thousand distinct CDR3 sequences, less than 20% seen once. This sample holds PBMCs from approximately 9 ml fresh peripheral blood. Study observations and caveats: The blood repertoire included most of the expanded thyroid clonotypes above 0.001.

This chain connects TRBV20-1 to TRBJ2-5; 11 bases align to TRBD2. The material sequenced was blood. This TCR came from a woman aged 25 to 39 with Graves' hyperthyroidism. CDR3 DNA sequence: TGCAGTGCTAGAGACCCTGGACTAGCGGGAGAGACCCAGTACTTC. Its protein is CSARDPGLAGETQYF.